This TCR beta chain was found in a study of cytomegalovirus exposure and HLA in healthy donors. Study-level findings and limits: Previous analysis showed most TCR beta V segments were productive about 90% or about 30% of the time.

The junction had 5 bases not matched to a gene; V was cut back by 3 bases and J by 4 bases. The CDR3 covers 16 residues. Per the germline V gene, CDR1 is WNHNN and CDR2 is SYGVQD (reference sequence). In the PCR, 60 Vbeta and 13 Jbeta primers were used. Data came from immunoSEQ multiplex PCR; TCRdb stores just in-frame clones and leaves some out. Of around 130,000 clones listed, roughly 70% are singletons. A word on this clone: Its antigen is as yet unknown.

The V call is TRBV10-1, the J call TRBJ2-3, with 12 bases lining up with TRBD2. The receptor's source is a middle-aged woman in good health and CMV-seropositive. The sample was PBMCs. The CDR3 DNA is TGCGCCAGCAGTGAAAAGACTAGCGGGAGTTCAGATACGCAGTATTTT. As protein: CASSEKTSGSSDTQYF.